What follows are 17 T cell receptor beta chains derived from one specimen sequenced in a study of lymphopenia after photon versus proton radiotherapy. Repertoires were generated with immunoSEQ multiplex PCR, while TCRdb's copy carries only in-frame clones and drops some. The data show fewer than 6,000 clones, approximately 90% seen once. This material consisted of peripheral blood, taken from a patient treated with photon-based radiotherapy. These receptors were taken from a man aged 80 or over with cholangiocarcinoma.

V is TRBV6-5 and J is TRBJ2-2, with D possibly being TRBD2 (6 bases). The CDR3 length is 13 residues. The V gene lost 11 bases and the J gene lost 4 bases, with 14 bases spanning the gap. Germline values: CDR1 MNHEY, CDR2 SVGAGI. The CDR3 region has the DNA TGTGCCGCTGGGGGGAGCGGCACCGGGGAGCTGTTTTTT. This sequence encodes CAAGGSGTGELFF.

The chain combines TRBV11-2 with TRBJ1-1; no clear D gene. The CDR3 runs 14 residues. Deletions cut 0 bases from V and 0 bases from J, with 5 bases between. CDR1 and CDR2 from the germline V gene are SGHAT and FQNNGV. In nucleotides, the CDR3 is TGTGCCAGCAGCTTAGATGCGCTGAACACTGAAGCTTTCTTT. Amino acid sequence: CASSLDALNTEAFF.

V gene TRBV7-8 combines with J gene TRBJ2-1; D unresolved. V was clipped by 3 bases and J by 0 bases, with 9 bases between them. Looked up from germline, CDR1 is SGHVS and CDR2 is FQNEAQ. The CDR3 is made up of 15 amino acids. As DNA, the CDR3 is TGTGCCAGCAGCTTCGGCGTAGTCTCCTACAATGAGCAGTTCTTC. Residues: CASSFGVVSYNEQFF.

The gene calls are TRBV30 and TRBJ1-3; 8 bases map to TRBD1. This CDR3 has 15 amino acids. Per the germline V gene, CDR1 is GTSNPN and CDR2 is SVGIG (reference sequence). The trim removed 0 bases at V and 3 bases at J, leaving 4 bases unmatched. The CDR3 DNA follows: TGTGCCTGGAGTGTACCCACAGGGGGTGGAAACACCATATATTTT. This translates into CAWSVPTGGGNTIYF.

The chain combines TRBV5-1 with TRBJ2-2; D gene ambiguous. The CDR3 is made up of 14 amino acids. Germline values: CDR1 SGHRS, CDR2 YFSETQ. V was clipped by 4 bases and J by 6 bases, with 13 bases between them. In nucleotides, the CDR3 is TGCGCCAGCAGCCCCATGCAGTCGGCCGGGGAGCTGTTTTTT. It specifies CASSPMQSAGELFF.

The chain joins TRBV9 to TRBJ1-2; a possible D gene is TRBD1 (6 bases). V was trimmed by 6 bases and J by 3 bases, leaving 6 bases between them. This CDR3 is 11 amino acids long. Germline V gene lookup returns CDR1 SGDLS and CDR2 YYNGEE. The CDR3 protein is CASTGDYGYTF. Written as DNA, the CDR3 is TGTGCCAGCACAGGGGACTATGGCTACACCTTC.

CDR3 residues: CASSLLGGMEQFF. The CDR3, as DNA: TGTGCCAGCAGCCTTTTAGGCGGGATGGAGCAGTTCTTC. The rearrangement links TRBV7-3 to TRBJ2-1; D is perhaps TRBD2 (6 bases). Trimming left V 5 bases short and J 10 bases short, with 15 bases between. In germline, CDR1 is SGHTA, CDR2 FQGTGA. The CDR3 covers 13 residues.

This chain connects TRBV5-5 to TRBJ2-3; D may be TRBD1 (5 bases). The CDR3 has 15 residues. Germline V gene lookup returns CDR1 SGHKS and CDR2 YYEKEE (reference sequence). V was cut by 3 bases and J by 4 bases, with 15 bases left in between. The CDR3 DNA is TGTGCCAGCAGCTACGGTAGGGGAAACTCAGATACGCAGTATTTT. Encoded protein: CASSYGRGNSDTQYF.

The CDR3 sequence: CASKNTDTQYF. In DNA, the CDR3 is TGTGCCAGCAAAAACACAGATACGCAGTATTTT. V gene TRBV6-1 combines with J gene TRBJ2-3, with no clear D. This CDR3 has 11 amino acids. The V end lost 7 bases, the J end lost 2 bases, and 4 bases lay between the germline ends. In germline, CDR1 is MNHNS, CDR2 SASEGT.

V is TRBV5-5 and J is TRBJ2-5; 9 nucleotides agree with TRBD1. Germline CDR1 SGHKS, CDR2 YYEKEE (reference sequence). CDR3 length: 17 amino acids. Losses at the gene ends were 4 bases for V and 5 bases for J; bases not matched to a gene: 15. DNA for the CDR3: TGTGCCAGCAGCCGCGCTACAGGGGGCGTTGTTGGTGAGACCCAGTACTTC. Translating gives CASSRATGGVVGETQYF. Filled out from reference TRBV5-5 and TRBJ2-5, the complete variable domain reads DAGVTQSPTHLIKTRGQQVTLRCSPISGHKSVSWYQQVLGQGPQFIFQYYEKEERGRGNFPDRFSARQFPNYSSELNVNALLLGDSALYLCASSRATGGVVGETQYFGPGTRLLVL.

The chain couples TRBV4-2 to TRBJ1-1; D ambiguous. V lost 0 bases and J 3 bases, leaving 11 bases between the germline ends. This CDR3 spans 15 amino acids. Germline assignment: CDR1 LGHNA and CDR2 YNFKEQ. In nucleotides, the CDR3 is TGTGCCAGCAGCCAAGACTCCCGGGCGGACACTGAAGCTTTCTTT. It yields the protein CASSQDSRADTEAFF.

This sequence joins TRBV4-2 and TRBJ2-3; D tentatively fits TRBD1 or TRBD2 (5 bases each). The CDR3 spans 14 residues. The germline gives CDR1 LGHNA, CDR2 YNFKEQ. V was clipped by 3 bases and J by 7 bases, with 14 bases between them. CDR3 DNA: TGTGCCAGCAGCCAGATGGGGGTCGGGCATACGCAGTATTTT. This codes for CASSQMGVGHTQYF.

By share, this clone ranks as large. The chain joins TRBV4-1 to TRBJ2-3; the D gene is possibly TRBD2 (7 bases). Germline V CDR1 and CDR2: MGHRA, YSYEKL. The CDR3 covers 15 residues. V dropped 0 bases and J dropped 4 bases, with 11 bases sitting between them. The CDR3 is CASSQDWGGADTQYF. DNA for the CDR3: TGCGCCAGCAGCCAAGATTGGGGGGGCGCAGATACGCAGTATTTT.

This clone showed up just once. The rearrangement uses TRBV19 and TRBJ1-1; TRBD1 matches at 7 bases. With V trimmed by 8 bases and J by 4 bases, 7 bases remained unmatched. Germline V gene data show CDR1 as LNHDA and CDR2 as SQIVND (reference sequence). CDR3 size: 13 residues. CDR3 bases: TGTGCCAGTTCACAGGGGATTGGCACTGAAGCTTTCTTT. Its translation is CASSQGIGTEAFF.

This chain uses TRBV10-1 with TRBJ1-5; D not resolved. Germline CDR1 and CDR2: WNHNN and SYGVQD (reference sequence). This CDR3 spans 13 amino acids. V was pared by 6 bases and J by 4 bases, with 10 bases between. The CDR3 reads CASSSSPNQPQHF. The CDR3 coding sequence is TGCGCCAGCAGCAGCTCCCCTAATCAGCCCCAGCATTTT.

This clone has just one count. CDR3 sequence reads: CATLGFRRLNTEAFF. The DNA for the CDR3 is TGTGCCACCCTAGGGTTTCGACGCTTGAACACTGAAGCTTTCTTT. This sequence joins TRBV2 and TRBJ1-1; D uncertain. V was clipped by 10 bases and J by 0 bases, with 18 bases between them. In germline, CDR1 is SNHLY, CDR2 FYNNEI. This CDR3 is 15 amino acids long.

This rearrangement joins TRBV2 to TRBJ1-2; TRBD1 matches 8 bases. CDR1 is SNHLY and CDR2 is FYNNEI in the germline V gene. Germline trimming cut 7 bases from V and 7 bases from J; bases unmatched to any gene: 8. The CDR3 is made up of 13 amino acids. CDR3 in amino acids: CASNAGGAGGYTF. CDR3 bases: TGTGCCAGCAACGCAGGGGGCGCGGGTGGCTACACCTTC.